This TCR beta chain was captured by sequencing in a study of radiotherapy plus CTLA-4 blockade in lung cancer. The table came from immunoSEQ multiplex PCR; TCRdb's copy has only in-frame clones and leaves some out. This sample has tens of thousands of clones, with about 80% found just once. A word on this clone: The antigen remains undetermined.

Trimming cost V 0 bases and J 0 bases, with 22 bases left between them. The germline gives CDR1 SGDLS, CDR2 YYNGEE. The CDR3 is made up of 21 amino acids. Study findings and constraints: Expansion in blood of tumor-derived TCR clones was seen after radiotherapy plus ipilimumab.

The chain combines TRBV9 with TRBJ2-6; the D gene is possibly TRBD1 (6 bases). The source of this sequence is a human donor with non-small cell lung cancer who had stable disease on radiotherapy plus ipilimumab. The specimen comprised peripheral blood, sampled from a patient treated with radiotherapy plus ipilimumab. Written as DNA, the CDR3 is TGTGCCAGCAGCGTAGAAGGGCAGGGGCGTTACGAAAGCTCTGGGGCCAACGTCCTGACTTTC. Amino acid sequence: CASSVEGQGRYESSGANVLTF.